One and the same sample provided the 15 T cell receptor beta chains below, sequenced in a study of blood T cell repertoires in COVID-19. Repertoires were generated with immunoSEQ multiplex PCR, while TCRdb's copy carries only in-frame clones and drops some. This repertoire shows some 96,000 clones, 83% found once; its top ten account for over 9.5%. Sequencing used peripheral blood. The receptors were sampled from a human donor in a cohort sampled during active COVID-19.

This clone appeared once. The V gene is TRBV7-3, the J gene TRBJ2-2; 7 positions match TRBD1. The CDR3 is 14 residues long. Germline CDR1 reads SGHTA; CDR2 reads FQGTGA. The V segment lost 1 base and the J segment 7 bases; nucleotides outside the gene matches: 3. CDR3 coding DNA: TGTGCCAGCAGCTTAATCCAGGGGGTCGGGGAGCTGTTTTTT. Its protein product is CASSLIQGVGELFF.

This chain links TRBV10-3 with TRBJ1-1; 11 bases map to TRBD1. J lost 4 bases, V lost 5 bases, and 6 bases had no gene match. Per germline, CDR1 ENHRY and CDR2 SYGVKD. The CDR3 has 15 residues. Here the CDR3 DNA reads TGTGCCATCAGTCCCGGGACAGGGGGGGGCACTGAAGCTTTCTTT. The encoded protein is CAISPGTGGGTEAFF.

This chain uses TRBV5-1 with TRBJ1-2; 9 bases match TRBD1. This CDR3 spans 17 amino acids. J lost 4 bases, V lost 4 bases, and 14 bases had no gene match. Germline CDR1 and CDR2: SGHRS and YFSETQ. CDR3 in amino acids: CASSEGTGPSGGYGYTF. The DNA of the CDR3 is TGCGCCAGCAGCGAGGGGACAGGGCCGTCCGGCGGCTATGGCTACACCTTC.

V and J are TRBV7-3 and TRBJ2-3, with D possibly being TRBD2 (6 bases). Germline V gene sequence: CDR1 SGHTA, CDR2 FQGTGA. The germline V and J ends were trimmed by 4 bases and 4 bases, with 9 bases remaining between them. CDR3 length equals 13 residues. The CDR3 here is CASSSSGADTQYF. The CDR3 nucleotides read TGTGCCAGCAGCTCTTCGGGGGCAGATACGCAGTATTTT.

This sequence joins TRBV14 and TRBJ2-1; 11 bases are shared with TRBD2. V shed 1 base and J 12 bases; nucleotides not matched to a gene: 8. Germline V gene lookup returns CDR1 SGHDN and CDR2 FVKESK. CDR3 length: 15 amino acids. The CDR3 sequence: CASSQGSGGAIRQFF. CDR3 nucleotide sequence: TGTGCCAGCAGCCAAGGTAGCGGGGGGGCGATTAGGCAGTTCTTC. The whole variable domain, filled in from reference TRBV14 and TRBJ2-1, reads EAGVTQFPSHSVIEKGQTVTLRCDPISGHDNLYWYRRVMGKEIKFLLHFVKESKQDESGMPNNRFLAERTGGTYSTLKVQPAELEDSGVYFCASSQGSGGAIRQFFGPGTRLTVL.

The chain has TRBV7-2 and TRBJ2-5; 7 bases fit TRBD1. After removal of 1 base from V and 4 bases from J, the junction contained 6 bases not matched to a gene. The CDR3 runs 15 residues. Germline lookup yields CDR1 SGHTA and CDR2 FQGNSA. The CDR3 DNA reads TGTGCCAGCAGCTTAGTTTTAGGGGGCGGAGAGACCCAGTACTTC. Its translation is CASSLVLGGGETQYF.

The chain couples TRBV28 to TRBJ2-7; the D gene is possibly TRBD1 (5 bases). CDR1 is MDHEN and CDR2 is SYDVKM in the germline V gene. Trimming shortened V by 6 bases and J by 4 bases, and 10 bases separated the two germline ends. The CDR3 is made up of 12 amino acids. The CDR3 DNA reads as TGTGCCAGCAGCTCTGACAGTTACGAGCAGTACTTC. Its protein product is CASSSDSYEQYF.

The V call is TRBV28, the J call TRBJ2-7, with TRBD1 matching 8 bases. The CDR3 totals 16 residues. The V gene end was trimmed by 4 bases and the J gene end by 1 base; junction bases not matched to a gene: 9. From germline, CDR1 is MDHEN and CDR2 SYDVKM. The CDR3 sequence: CASSSPGTGASYEQYF. DNA for the CDR3: TGTGCCAGCAGTTCCCCCGGGACAGGCGCTTCCTACGAGCAGTACTTC.

The chain joins TRBV6-5 to TRBJ2-2; TRBD1 agrees at 8 bases. The J segment lost 6 bases and the V segment lost 2 bases, leaving 5 bases of the junction unmatched. CDR1 is MNHEY, CDR2 SVGAGI, per germline. The CDR3 has 15 residues. The CDR3 nucleotides are TGTGCCAGCAGTTACCGGCAGGGGGCCGCCGGGGAGCTGTTTTTT. It encodes CASSYRQGAAGELFF.

This clone is hyperexpanded (1% or more) within its sample. The V call is TRBV7-3, the J call TRBJ2-2; 9 nucleotides match TRBD2. The trim removed 5 bases at V and 3 bases at J, leaving 7 bases unmatched. The V gene's germline CDR1 is SGHTA and CDR2 FQGTGA. This CDR3 comprises 16 residues. CDR3: CASSRLAAVDTGELFF. The CDR3 coding sequence is TGTGCCAGCAGCAGACTAGCGGCGGTGGACACCGGGGAGCTGTTTTTT.

CDR3: CASTERGLDSPLHF. In DNA form, the CDR3 reads TGTGCCAGCACCGAGAGAGGTTTGGATTCACCCCTCCACTTT. The chain recombines TRBV2 with TRBJ1-6, with D uncertain. The CDR3 has 14 amino acids. V was clipped by 7 bases and J by 8 bases, with 15 bases between them. CDR1 is SNHLY and CDR2 is FYNNEI in the germline V gene.

This rearrangement joins TRBV6-5 to TRBJ1-2; TRBD1 matches at 7 bases. The CDR3 runs to 14 residues. Germline assignment: CDR1 MNHEY and CDR2 SVGAGI. V shed 3 bases, J shed 6 bases, and the junction held 7 bases outside the gene matches. CDR3 region: CASSYSDRVNGYTF. DNA of the CDR3: TGTGCCAGCAGTTATTCCGACAGGGTGAATGGCTACACCTTC.

The chain couples TRBV5-1 to TRBJ2-6; the D gene is possibly TRBD1 (5 bases). With 0 bases removed from V and 0 bases from J, the gap between germline ends came to 13 bases. This CDR3 spans 18 amino acids. CDR1 and CDR2 (germline): SGHRS, YFSETQ. The CDR3 sequence is CASSLGTWKNSGANVLTF. The CDR3 DNA follows: TGCGCCAGCAGCTTGGGGACATGGAAAAACTCTGGGGCCAACGTCCTGACTTTC. Together with reference TRBV5-1 and TRBJ2-6, the CDR3 gives the full variable domain: KAGVTQTPRYLIKTRGQQVTLSCSPISGHRSVSWYQQTPGQGLQFLFEYFSETQRNKGNFPGRFSGRQFSNSRSEMNVSTLELGDSALYLCASSLGTWKNSGANVLTFGAGSRLTVL.

The rearrangement joins TRBV5-1 to TRBJ2-2; 8 nucleotides line up with TRBD2. After removal of 6 bases from V and 6 bases from J, the junction contained 7 bases not matched to a gene. There are 14 residues in the CDR3. Germline V CDR1 and CDR2: SGHRS, YFSETQ. The CDR3 DNA follows: TGCGCCAGCACCATAGCGGGATACTCCGGGGAGCTGTTTTTT. Translation: CASTIAGYSGELFF. The full variable domain, with the rest looked up from reference TRBV5-1 and TRBJ2-2, is KAGVTQTPRYLIKTRGQQVTLSCSPISGHRSVSWYQQTPGQGLQFLFEYFSETQRNKGNFPGRFSGRQFSNSRSEMNVSTLELGDSALYLCASTIAGYSGELFFGEGSRLTVL.

The V call is TRBV27, the J call TRBJ1-2; TRBD1 agrees at 8 bases. The CDR3 loop spans 14 amino acids. Germline-derived CDR1 and CDR2 are MNHEY and SMNVEV (reference sequence). J gave up 3 bases and V 6 bases, and 6 bases lay outside the gene matches. CDR3 nucleotide sequence: TGTGCCAGCAGCCTCGGGACAGGAGACTATGGCTACACCTTC. This codes for CASSLGTGDYGYTF.